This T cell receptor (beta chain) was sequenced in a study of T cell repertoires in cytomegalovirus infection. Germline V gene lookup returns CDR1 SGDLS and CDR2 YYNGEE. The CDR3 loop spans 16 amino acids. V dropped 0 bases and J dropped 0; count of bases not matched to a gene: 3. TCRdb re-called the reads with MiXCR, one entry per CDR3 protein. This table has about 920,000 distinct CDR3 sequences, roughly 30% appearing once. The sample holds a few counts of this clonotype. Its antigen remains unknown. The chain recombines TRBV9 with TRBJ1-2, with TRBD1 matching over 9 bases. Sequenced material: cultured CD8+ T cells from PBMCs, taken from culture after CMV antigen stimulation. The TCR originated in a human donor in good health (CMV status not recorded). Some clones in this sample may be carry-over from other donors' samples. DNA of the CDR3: TGTGCCAGCAGCGTAGCTTACAGGGGGCCTAACTATGGCTACACCTTC. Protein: CASSVAYRGPNYGYTF.